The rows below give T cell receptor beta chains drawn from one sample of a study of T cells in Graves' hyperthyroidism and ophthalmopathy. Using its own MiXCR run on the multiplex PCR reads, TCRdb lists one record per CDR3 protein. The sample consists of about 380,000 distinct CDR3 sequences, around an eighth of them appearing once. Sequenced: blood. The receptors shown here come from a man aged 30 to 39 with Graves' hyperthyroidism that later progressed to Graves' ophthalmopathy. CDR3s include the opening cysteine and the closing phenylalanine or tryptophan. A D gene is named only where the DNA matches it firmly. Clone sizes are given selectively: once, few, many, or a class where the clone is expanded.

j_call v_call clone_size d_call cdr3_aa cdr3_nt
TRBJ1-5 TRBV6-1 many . CASNLTGSSNQPQHF TGTGCCAGCAACCTGACAGGATCTAGCAATCAGCCCCAGCATTTT
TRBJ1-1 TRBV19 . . CASSFILGVLSGTEAFF TGTGCCAGTAGTTTTATATTAGGCGTACTATCGGGCACTGAAGCTTTCTTT
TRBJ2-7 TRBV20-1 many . CSASRTPGSYEQYF TGCAGTGCTAGTCGGACTCCTGGGTCCTACGAGCAGTACTTC
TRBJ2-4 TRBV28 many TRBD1 CASSWGQKNIQYF TGTGCCAGCAGCTGGGGACAGAAAAACATTCAGTACTTC
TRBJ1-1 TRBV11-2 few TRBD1 CASSANRGHDTEAFF TGTGCCAGCAGCGCGAACAGGGGGCACGACACTGAAGCTTTCTTT
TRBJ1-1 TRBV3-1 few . CASSRRYMNTEAFF TGTGCCAGCAGCCGAAGGTACATGAACACTGAAGCTTTCTTT
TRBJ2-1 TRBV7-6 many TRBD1 CASSYGTGSNEQFF TGTGCCAGCAGCTATGGGACAGGGAGCAATGAGCAGTTCTTC
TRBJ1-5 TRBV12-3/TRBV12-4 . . CACSLGAHQPQHF TGTGCCTGCAGCCTAGGGGCCCATCAGCCCCAGCATTTT
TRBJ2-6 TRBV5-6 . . CASSLVTGANVLTF TGTGCCAGCAGCTTGGTTACTGGGGCCAACGTCCTGACTTTC
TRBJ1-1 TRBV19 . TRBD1 CASSPGQGAITEAFF TGTGCCAGTAGTCCCGGACAGGGGGCCATCACTGAAGCTTTCTTT
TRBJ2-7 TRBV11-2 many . CASSLVGIEQYF TGTGCCAGCAGCTTAGTGGGGATCGAGCAGTACTTC
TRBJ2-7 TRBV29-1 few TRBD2 CSVAGERGRSYEQYF TGCAGCGTCGCCGGGGAGCGGGGGCGTTCCTACGAGCAGTACTTC
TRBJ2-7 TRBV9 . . CASSVGSGITYEQYF TGTGCCAGCAGCGTGGGGTCTGGCATAACCTACGAGCAGTACTTC
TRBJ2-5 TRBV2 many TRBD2 CASSETAGVNQETQYF TGTGCCAGCAGTGAAACGGCGGGGGTGAACCAAGAGACCCAGTACTTC
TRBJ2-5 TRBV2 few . CASSVWQQETQYF TGTGCCAGCAGTGTCTGGCAGCAAGAGACCCAGTACTTC
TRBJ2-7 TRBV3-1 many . CASSQRRGAYEQYF TGTGCCAGCAGCCAAAGGAGGGGGGCCTACGAGCAGTACTTC
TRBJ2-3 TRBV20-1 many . CSAIGGNTDTQYF TGCAGTGCTATCGGGGGAAACACAGATACGCAGTATTTT
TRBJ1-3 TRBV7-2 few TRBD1 CASSYMTGRGNTIYF TGTGCCAGCAGCTACATGACAGGGAGAGGAAACACCATATATTTT
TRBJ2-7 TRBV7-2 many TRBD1 CASSPPTGVEQYF TGTGCCAGCAGCCCTCCGACAGGGGTCGAGCAGTACTTC
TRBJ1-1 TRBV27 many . CASSFSGNTEAFF TGTGCCAGCAGTTTTTCCGGGAACACTGAAGCTTTCTTT